This TCR beta chain was profiled in a study of lymphopenia after photon versus proton radiotherapy. Germline V gives CDR1 LNHDA, CDR2 SQIVND (reference sequence). This CDR3 comprises 13 residues. Germline trimming cut 2 bases from V and 7 bases from J; bases unmatched to any gene: 0. This clone was picked up a small number of times. Its antigen remains unknown. Within the sample, other DNA sequences also encode this same CDR3. General observations from the study: Authors raise, but do not show, better survival with proton therapy. Under photons, naive T cells and diversity fell while effector/memory populations rose. After the lymphocyte nadir, photon-treated repertoires showed oligoclonal expansion, especially of CD8+ Temra cells. Post-nadir TCR diversity decline inversely tracked overall survival among those who died.

Sequencing used immunoSEQ multiplex PCR; TCRdb keeps in-frame clones, though not all of them. Of some 170,000 clones listed, approximately 90% are singletons. The source of this sequence is a man aged 45-60 years with gastric cancer. Sequenced material: peripheral blood, taken from a patient treated with photon-based radiotherapy. This sequence joins TRBV19 and TRBJ2-7; 12 positions agree with TRBD2. CDR3: CASSITSGGEQYF. The CDR3 nucleotides are TGTGCCAGTAGTATAACTAGCGGGGGGGAGCAGTACTTC.